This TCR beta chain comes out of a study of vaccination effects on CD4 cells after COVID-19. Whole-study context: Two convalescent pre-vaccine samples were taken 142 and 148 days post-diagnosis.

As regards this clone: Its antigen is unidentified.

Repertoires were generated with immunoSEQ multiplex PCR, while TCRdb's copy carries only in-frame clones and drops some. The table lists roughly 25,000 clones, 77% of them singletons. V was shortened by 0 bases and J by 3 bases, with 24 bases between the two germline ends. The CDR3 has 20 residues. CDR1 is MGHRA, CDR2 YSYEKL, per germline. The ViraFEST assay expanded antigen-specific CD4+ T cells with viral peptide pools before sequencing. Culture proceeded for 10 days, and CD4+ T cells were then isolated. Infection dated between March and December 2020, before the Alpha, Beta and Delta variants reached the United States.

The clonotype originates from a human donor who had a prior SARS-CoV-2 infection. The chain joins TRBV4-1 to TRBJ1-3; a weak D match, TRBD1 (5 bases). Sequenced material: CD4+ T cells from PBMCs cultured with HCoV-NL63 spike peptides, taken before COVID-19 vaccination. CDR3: CASSQDPGSWAGNRGNTIYF. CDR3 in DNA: TGCGCCAGCAGCCAAGATCCGGGCTCGTGGGCAGGGAATCGTGGAAACACCATATATTTT.